These T cell receptor beta chains were read from a single sample in a study of T cells in Graves' hyperthyroidism and ophthalmopathy. TCRdb fed the multiplex PCR reads into MiXCR, producing one record per CDR3 protein. The table has some 570,000 distinct CDR3 sequences, about 14% seen once. Sequencing used blood. These receptor sequences come from a woman younger than 35 with Graves' ophthalmopathy. Both conserved end residues are part of each CDR3. D genes are given only for firm matches. Clone size is shown for a subset of rows, as once, few, many or a class of expanded clone.

clone size	D gene	V gene	J gene	CDR3 protein
many	-	TRBV20-1	TRBJ2-5	CSAAGTLRETQYF
-	-	TRBV6-5	TRBJ2-3	CASSESPGRGTDTQYF
-	TRBD2	TRBV19	TRBJ2-1	CASRKTSGRTNEQFF
many	TRBD2	TRBV11-3	TRBJ2-6	CASSLETSFSGANVLTF
-	-	TRBV20-1	TRBJ2-3	CSASVRRTDTQYF
-	-	TRBV5-5	TRBJ2-5	CASSFRPQETQYF
many	TRBD2	TRBV12-3/TRBV12-4	TRBJ2-3	CASSPAGGWTDTQYF
many	TRBD1	TRBV12-3/TRBV12-4	TRBJ1-5	CASSLGGQGINQPQHF
few	-	TRBV19	TRBJ2-2	CASSMTRRANTGELFF
-	TRBD2	TRBV20-1	TRBJ2-7	CSARAVGGLATSSYEQYF
-	-	TRBV5-4	TRBJ2-3	CASSFNRGSSTDTQYF
many	-	TRBV7-8	TRBJ2-1	CASSLRGEMYNEQFF
-	-	TRBV29-1	TRBJ1-2	CSVEGTDYGYTF
few	-	TRBV29-1	TRBJ2-6	CSVMESGANVLTF
few	TRBD2	TRBV7-2	TRBJ2-7	CASSGDTVEQYF
many	TRBD2	TRBV18	TRBJ2-3	CASSPQASGVTDTQYF
many	-	TRBV20-1	TRBJ1-1	CSASGVAARGLQETEAFF
-	TRBD1	TRBV19	TRBJ1-5	CASTGQGEYQPQHF
many	-	TRBV6-1	TRBJ2-3	CASANLLSTDTQYF
few	-	TRBV19	TRBJ2-7	CASSNPGAVYEQYF
many	-	TRBV28	TRBJ1-5	CASGNGVHQPQHF
few	TRBD2	TRBV19	TRBJ2-3	CASSSTSGSRSDTQYF
few	TRBD2	TRBV5-1	TRBJ2-2	CASSLIAGLLTGELFF
medium-sized	TRBD2	TRBV6-1	TRBJ2-2	CASPQLAGGPNGELFF
many	TRBD2	TRBV6-6	TRBJ2-5	CASSYSLVAGGQETQYF
many	-	TRBV20-1	TRBJ1-2	CSARGRAPNYGYTF
many	-	TRBV20-1	TRBJ2-7	CSANGPGADEQYF
few	-	TRBV3-1	TRBJ2-6	CASSQGPGSGANVLTF
once	-	TRBV29-1	TRBJ1-2	CSSWGSGYGYTF
few	TRBD2	TRBV20-1	TRBJ2-1	CSARTGGRGLDEQFF
-	TRBD1	TRBV7-9	TRBJ1-2	CASSFPQGTNYGYTF
many	-	TRBV7-2	TRBJ2-2	CASSLQGIPGELFF
many	TRBD1	TRBV29-1	TRBJ1-2	CSVSYGTANYGYTF
-	TRBD1	TRBV4-1	TRBJ1-2	CASSQVRRDRGYGYTF
few	-	TRBV7-2	TRBJ2-7	CASSSNIAYEQYF
many	-	TRBV7-3	TRBJ2-7	CASSQYSSYEQYF
few	TRBD2	TRBV7-9	TRBJ2-5	CASSTGRAETQYF
-	-	TRBV10-3	TRBJ2-1	CAMRTDNEQFF
many	TRBD1	TRBV6-1	TRBJ2-5	CASRASGGSETQYF
many	-	TRBV30	TRBJ2-1	CAWSGGNEQFF
-	-	TRBV4-2	TRBJ2-7	CASSQDVASSSYEQYF
many	-	TRBV28	TRBJ2-6	CASSFTRSGANVLTF
-	TRBD2	TRBV7-2	TRBJ2-7	CAGSYGAGKVGYEQYF
many	-	TRBV7-3	TRBJ2-1	CASSLDRTYNEQFF
many	TRBD2	TRBV20-1	TRBJ2-3	CSAGLAGGDTQYF